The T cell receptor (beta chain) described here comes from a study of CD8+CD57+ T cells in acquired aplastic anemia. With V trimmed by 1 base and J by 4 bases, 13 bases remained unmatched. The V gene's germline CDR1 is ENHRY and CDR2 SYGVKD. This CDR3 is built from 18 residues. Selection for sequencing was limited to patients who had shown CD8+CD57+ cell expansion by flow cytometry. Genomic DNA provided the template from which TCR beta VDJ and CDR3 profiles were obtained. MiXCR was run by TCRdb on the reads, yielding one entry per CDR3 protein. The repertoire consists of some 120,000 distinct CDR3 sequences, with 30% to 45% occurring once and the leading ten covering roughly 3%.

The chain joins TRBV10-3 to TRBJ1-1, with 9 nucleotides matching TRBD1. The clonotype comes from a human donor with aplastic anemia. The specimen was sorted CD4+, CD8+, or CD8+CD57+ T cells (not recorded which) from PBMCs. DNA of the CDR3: TGTGCCATCAGTGAGTATAGATCGGGGACAGGGAGTAGCACTGAAGCTTTCTTT. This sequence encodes CAISEYRSGTGSSTEAFF.